This T cell receptor (beta chain) was retrieved from a study of cytomegalovirus exposure and HLA in healthy donors listed by TCRdb under 2017. Regarding the research as a whole: An earlier analysis of 587 of the donors reported about 250 Gb of sequence data and some 120 million unique TCR beta sequences from 190 million or so T cells. Around 320 gigabases of sequencing data and tens of millions of unique TCR sequences were included in an early release covering 550 to 650 HLA-typed donors. Of the 398 genotyped donors, approximately 83% fell in the genetic ancestry cluster associated with self-reported Caucasian donors. The aim of the study was to test whether cataloging public T cell receptors could identify signatures of past pathogen exposure. Using immunosequencing, the study profiled T cell repertoires from 500 to 800 subjects and related those repertoires to cytomegalovirus serostatus. Besides the first cohort of approximately 670 subjects, a separate validation cohort made up of 120 different subjects was used. The study combined high-throughput TCR immunosequencing, statistical association of individual TCRs with disease status, and machine learning to predict cytomegalovirus infection status. To study patterns of TCR occurrence, a later analysis re-analyzed previously published TCR beta repertoires from 600 to 750 donors and added high-resolution HLA genotyping. Rather than using new phenotypic data, the later analysis identified candidate immune exposures from TCR beta sequences and from how often those sequences occurred across donors. In an earlier analysis of 500 to 650 of the donors, high-throughput TCR beta sequencing was used to judge whether each TCR beta V gene segment behaved as functional or pseudogenic. Donor age, sex, ethnicity and CMV serostatus were compiled alongside the repertoire data. In a later genetic analysis, genome-wide SNP genotypes for about 55% of the roughly 700 donors were used, and that subset was treated as a discovery cohort. All discovery cohort repertoires had been generated on a single sequencing platform. Both class I and class II loci were covered by HLA typing, at four-digit resolution. Typing coverage varied by locus: about 629-630 donors for A, B, C, DRB1 and DQB1; approximately 500 for DQA1; 600 to 610 for DPA1; 450 to 480 for DPB1. A handful of DR-DQ haplotypes were handled as single units for association and clustering because linkage in the cohort was strong. Among a few hundred genotyped donors of the cohort, an average of 235,054 unique TCR beta nucleotide sequences were sequenced per donor, roughly 18% of them non-productive.

With regard to this clone: The antigen it recognizes is unknown. It has no much larger one-base neighbor in the sample; base qualities were not kept.

The library was prepared using the immunoSEQ multiplex PCR assay. A mixture of 60 forward primers for TCR Vbeta segments and 13 reverse primers for TCR Jbeta segments was used in the multiplex PCR. The CDR3 region of rearranged TCR beta genes was amplified from genomic DNA by a multiplex PCR assay. The amplified TCR beta libraries were sequenced on the Illumina HiSeq System as 87-base-pair reads. The paper's processing steps were these. In a later analysis, roughly 80 million unique TCR beta chains were counted across the 690 or so repertoires, and around 10 million of these chains were shared by at least two donors. Raw reads were error-corrected and collapsed into unique sequences with a nearest-neighbor algorithm that merged closely related sequences to remove PCR and sequencing errors. To assign V, D and J gene segments, CDR3 sequences were aligned to IMGT reference sequences. For a sequence to be retained, at least a six-nucleotide match to both a V gene segment and a J gene segment was required. A rearrangement was called productive if the CDR3 had no stop codons and remained in frame with V and J, and every other rearrangement was called non-productive. CDR3 was defined by IMGT convention, running from the second conserved V-encoded cysteine to the conserved J-encoded phenylalanine. Sequences without an unambiguous match to a single V gene segment were excluded from the earlier analysis of about 600 of the donors. An earlier analysis of 587 of the donors classified V segments as functional when productive rearrangements were above 56.7% and as segregating when the standard deviation between donors was above 5%. To diagnose cytomegalovirus status from the catalog of TCR beta chain sequences, a statistical classification framework was built. A later analysis assigned V and J genes by comparing TCR nucleotide sequences with IMGT/GENE-DB human TR gene sequences. Using the TCRdist pipeline, a later analysis assigned CDR3 sequences along with most-parsimonious VDJ recombination scenarios. In a later analysis, every TCR beta chain was defined by the combination of its CDR3 amino acid sequence and its V-gene family, and reads without a unique V-gene family were dropped. To address suspected cross-contamination and a sequencing artifact, a later analysis removed roughly 640 highly shared, low-generation-probability nucleotide sequences. In a later analysis, a clonal expansion index was calculated for each public chain from normalized within-repertoire ranks of inferred template counts. In a later analysis, generation probabilities were computed using a VDJ recombination model fitted to out-of-frame rearrangements, and the results were checked against IGoR. In a later analysis, TCR-TCR, TCR-HLA and TCR-CMV co-occurrence was scored with hypergeometric tests, and a repertoire-size bias correction was applied to TCR pairs. False discovery rates were estimated in a later analysis by permuting HLA or CMV assignments 20 times. In a later analysis, co-occurring TCRs were grouped with DBSCAN, and TCRdist sequence similarity was added when clustering was performed within HLA-allele-positive subsets. Repertoires with fewer than 30,000 or more than 120,000 public chains, plus five repertoires with anomalous nucleotide sharing, were excluded from co-occurrence clustering. TCRdb took this table from immuneACCESS and kept in-frame rearrangements with V and J called. Such tables lack part of the clones; where checked against another copy, unresolved V genes explain under half of the gap, and the rest is unexplained. V and J calls and clone size come straight from that table; D and trimming were deduced from the DNA. In all, the sample holds roughly 190,000 clones, and roughly 80% of those were seen once. Jointly, the top ten make up 2.5% to 3.5% of the sample.

In total, 630 or so healthy bone marrow donors made up the cohort. At the time of sampling, every cohort member was nominally healthy, though immune exposures that went unrecorded were likely present. The donor tested CMV seronegative, placing the donor among the 352 seronegative members of the cohort. Each donor provided a peripheral blood sample, and peripheral blood mononuclear cells were used for TCR beta sequencing. The Qiagen DNeasy Blood Extraction Kit was used to extract genomic DNA from the blood cell samples. V is pared back by 4 bases and J by 7 bases, with 16 bases lying between the germline termini. The CDR3 holds 14 amino acids from the cysteine to the phenylalanine. The CDR3 DNA has 42 bases and is translated from base 1. Sequences SGHVS (CDR1) and FNYEAQ (CDR2) are obtained from the germline V gene. What the authors observed across the whole study: The presence/absence analyses assumed that sequencing depth was roughly uniform across donors, and that assumption may not be true. A few of the identified cytomegalovirus-associated TCR beta chains were confirmed in vitro to be specific for cytomegalovirus antigens. In the study, some 180 TCR beta chains were listed as associated with cytomegalovirus. In a later analysis, HLA-associated TCR beta chains showed more clonal expansion and lower generation probabilities than non-associated chains that were equally common. Correlated functional status among segregating V segments might reflect linkage disequilibrium, but an unknown experimental factor could not be ruled out. Assigning TCR associations to individual alleles was difficult when HLA alleles, especially DR and DQ, strongly co-occurred. The earlier analysis of a few hundred of the donors excluded over 15 rarely observed V segments, including chromosome 9 orphons, because counts were too low. Some IMGT-functional V segments, including TRBV6-2 and TRBV6-3, could not be distinguished by the 87-base-pair reads and were therefore excluded. In this cohort, only TCR beta chains were sequenced, and detectable features were limited by the absence of alpha or paired-chain data. According to the authors, the approach could potentially be generalized to other disease states and immunological phenotypes. In a later analysis, TCR association rates were found to vary across HLA loci, with the most associated TCRs seen for DRB1 alleles and the fewest for HLA-C alleles. Specific HLA alleles were associated with about 17,000 TCR beta sequences at a false discovery rate of 0.05 in a later analysis. Immune exposure information for the cohort was limited to CMV serostatus. A later genetic analysis associated a missense DCLRE1C variant with V-gene and J-gene trimming of TCR beta chains, and an independent cohort replicated the association. In a later analysis, most CMV-associated TCR beta chains were found to appear HLA-restricted, with HLA associations seemingly driven largely by CMV exposure. The sequencing pipeline was judged likely to have produced a cluster of highly shared sequence variants as a technical artifact. A further reported finding was that TCR beta sequences accurately predicted the HLA-A and HLA-B alleles for most subjects in the first cohort. According to a later genetic analysis, donors in an Asian-associated ancestry cluster had fewer N-insertions in productive TCRs than the roughly 670-donor mean. In an earlier analysis of 587 of the donors, most TCR beta V segments appeared in productive rearrangements about 90% or about 30% of the time, broadly matching IMGT annotations. Across donors, most TCR sequences were observed very rarely, whereas some public TCRs were present in many individuals. Cytomegalovirus status was reported to be diagnosed by the classifier with high specificity and sensitivity in both the original and validation cohorts. Several of the top co-occurrence clusters appeared to be linked to parvovirus B19, influenza, CMV and Epstein-Barr virus, according to a later analysis. HLA typing was unavailable for some donors at each locus, so association tests used only the typed subset.

The V and J genes are TRBV7-6 and TRBJ1-1; possibly the D gene is TRBD1, per 5 matching bases. The sequence was obtained from a female donor in good health and CMV-seronegative. The sample comprised PBMCs. The nucleotides are TGTGCCAGCAGCTCTAGCGGGGGAACAAGTGAAGCTTTCTTT. It translates to CASSSSGGTSEAFF.